These 6 T cell receptor beta chains came from one sample sequenced in a study of metastatic and nonmetastatic thyroid tumors. TCRdb re-analyzed the PCR reads using MiXCR. The sample lists about 56,000 clones, under 30% seen once, with more than 15% in the top ten. Patients were all untreated before their thyroid surgery. Sequencing was carried out using blood. The receptor source for this set is a female donor with papillary thyroid cancer or a benign thyroid nodule (not recorded which). Some clones in this sample may be carry-over from other donors' samples.

The chain employs TRBV5-1 and TRBJ2-5, with 7 bases that match TRBD2. V lost 4 bases, J lost 1 base, and 4 bases stayed unmatched. CDR3 length: 14 residues. Per the germline V gene, CDR1 is SGHRS and CDR2 is YFSETQ. The CDR3 nucleotides read TGCGCCAGCAGCCCTAGCGGAGGCCAAGAGACCCAGTACTTC. Protein: CASSPSGGQETQYF.

This sequence joins TRBV19 and TRBJ2-2; D is ambiguous. V dropped 5 bases and J dropped 6 bases, with 13 bases sitting between them. The CDR3 runs to 14 residues. Germline V CDR1 and CDR2: LNHDA, SQIVND (reference sequence). The CDR3 reads CASSVYGRPGELFF. CDR3 bases: TGTGCCAGTAGTGTGTACGGACGGCCCGGGGAGCTGTTTTTT. The full variable domain, completed using reference TRBV19 and TRBJ2-2, is DGGITQSPKYLFRKEGQNVTLSCEQNLNHDAMYWYRQDPGQGLRLIYYSQIVNDFQKGDIAEGYSVSREKKESFPLTVTSAQKNPTAFYLCASSVYGRPGELFFGEGSRLTVL.

The table lists this clone with many counts. V is TRBV28 and J is TRBJ1-6, with unresolved D. Germline lookup yields CDR1 MDHEN and CDR2 SYDVKM. CDR3 length equals 15 residues. V was pared by 7 bases and J by 0 bases, with 10 bases between. CDR3 protein: CASKQYSSYNSPLHF. The CDR3 nucleotides read TGTGCCAGCAAGCAGTATAGCTCCTATAATTCACCCCTCCACTTT.

Ten or more counts support this clone. The rearrangement links TRBV11-2 to TRBJ1-1, with D possibly matching TRBD1 (5 bases). The V gene lost 1 base and the J gene lost 5 bases, with 5 bases spanning the gap. Germline V gives CDR1 SGHAT, CDR2 FQNNGV. The CDR3 contains 12 residues. For the CDR3, the DNA is TGTGCCAGCAGCTTAGGACAGACTGAAGCTTTCTTT. Residues: CASSLGQTEAFF.

The chain carries TRBV7-3 and TRBJ2-7; 9 bases align to TRBD1. This CDR3 contains 18 residues. From germline, CDR1 is SGHTA and CDR2 FQGTGA. V trimming: 3 bases; J trimming: 4 bases; junction bases outside the gene matches: 16. CDR3 nucleotides: TGTGCCAGCAGCTTCTCCTACGATCCGGGACAGGGACTTTACGAGCAGTACTTC. As protein: CASSFSYDPGQGLYEQYF.

This clone showed up just a few times. The V and J genes are TRBV20-1 and TRBJ2-6; TRBD1 aligns across 7 bases. Germline trimming cut 1 base from V and 3 bases from J; bases unmatched to any gene: 9. The CDR3 sequence is 17 residues long. The germline V gene encodes CDR1 DFQATT and CDR2 SNEGSKA (reference sequence). The CDR3 loop reads CSARVQGVNDGANVLTF. The DNA for the CDR3 is TGCAGTGCTAGAGTCCAGGGGGTTAATGATGGGGCCAACGTCCTGACTTTC.